The 32 T cell receptor beta chains listed next were all sequenced from one sample in a study of T cell responses to AZD1222 COVID-19 vaccine. The table came from immunoSEQ multiplex PCR; TCRdb's copy has only in-frame clones and leaves some out. The sample lists some 130,000 clones, 90% occurring once. Sample: peripheral blood, taken on day 0 of AZD1222 vaccination. The receptors were gathered from an adult in good health.

The chain employs TRBV4-3 and TRBJ1-1, with 8 bases aligning to TRBD1. V trimming: 6 bases; J trimming: 4 bases; junction bases outside the gene matches: 4. The CDR3 extends over 13 amino acids. CDR1 and CDR2 (germline): LGHNA, YSLEER. Here the CDR3 reads CASRTGDSTEAFF. The CDR3 bases are TGCGCCAGCAGGACAGGGGATAGCACTGAAGCTTTCTTT.

The J gene is TRBJ1-1, the V gene TRBV28; maybe TRBD1 (5 bases). CDR1 and CDR2 (germline): MDHEN, SYDVKM. Trimming shortened V by 3 bases and J by 1 base, and 6 bases separated the two germline ends. CDR3 size: 13 residues. DNA for the CDR3: TGTGCCAGCAGTTTGGGGGGGAACACTGAAGCTTTCTTT. Residues: CASSLGGNTEAFF.

The V call is TRBV28, the J call TRBJ1-6, with TRBD1 as a possible D gene (5 bases). The V gene's germline CDR1 is MDHEN and CDR2 SYDVKM. The CDR3 consists of 15 residues. V was shortened by 2 bases and J by 9 bases, with 14 bases between the two germline ends. The CDR3 spells CASSLTTGQSSPLHF. The CDR3 DNA reads TGTGCCAGCAGTTTAACTACAGGCCAGAGTTCACCCCTCCACTTT.

The chain employs TRBV29-1 and TRBJ1-2; D perhaps matches TRBD1 (6 bases). V lost 3 bases, J lost 2 bases, and 19 bases lay in between. This CDR3 is 16 amino acids long. CDR1 is SQVTM, CDR2 ANQGSEA, per germline. CDR3 sequence: CSVDRPPDRENYGYTF. In DNA, the CDR3 is TGCAGCGTTGACCGGCCCCCGGACAGAGAAAACTATGGCTACACCTTC.

The chain carries TRBV18 and TRBJ1-2; weak D call: TRBD1 (5 bases). Trimming took off 4 bases at V and 7 bases at J, with 16 bases between the two ends. Germline CDR1 and CDR2: KGHSH and LQKENI. The CDR3 has 14 amino acids. The CDR3 DNA follows: TGTGCCAGCTCACTCGGGGCTTCCGAGGCTGGCTACACCTTC. It is translated as CASSLGASEAGYTF.

The CDR3 DNA reads as TGTGCCAGCAGGGACGGTTTCTCTGGAAACACCATATATTTT. Encoded protein: CASRDGFSGNTIYF. The chain links TRBV25-1 to TRBJ1-3; D remains unclear. The germline V gene encodes CDR1 MGHDK and CDR2 SYGVNS. Trimming removed 6 bases at V and 0 bases at J, with 9 bases between. The CDR3 has 14 amino acids. Looking up the rest from reference TRBV25-1 and TRBJ1-3 gives the full variable domain: EADIYQTPRYLVIGTGKKITLECSQTMGHDKMYWYQQDPGMELHLIHYSYGVNSTEKGDLSSESTVSRIRTEHFPLTLESARPSHTSQYLCASRDGFSGNTIYFGEGSWLTVV.

This sequence joins TRBV5-1 and TRBJ2-7; D not certain. The germline V and J ends were trimmed by 4 bases and 0 bases, with 17 bases remaining between them. Germline CDR1 is SGHRS and CDR2 is YFSETQ. The CDR3 contains 16 residues. CDR3 nucleotides: TGCGCCAGCAGCCTGGAGACATTTACCAGCTCCTACGAGCAGTACTTC. Encoded protein: CASSLETFTSSYEQYF.

There are a few counts of this clone. The same CDR3 is also encoded by other DNA sequences in this sample. CDR3 loop: CASSVARGGTEAFF. The CDR3 nucleotides read TGTGCCAGCAGCGTTGCCAGGGGGGGCACTGAAGCTTTCTTT. V and J are TRBV9 and TRBJ1-1; TRBD1 matches 7 bases. Germline CDR1 SGDLS, CDR2 YYNGEE. V lost 2 bases and J lost 4; bases outside the gene matches: 5. The CDR3 extends over 14 amino acids.

J is TRBJ1-2 and V is TRBV19, with 12 bases lining up with TRBD1. Germline CDR1 is LNHDA and CDR2 is SQIVND (reference sequence). This CDR3 spans 12 amino acids. Trimming at V came to 10 bases and at J to 6 bases, leaving 3 bases not matched to a gene. For the CDR3, the DNA is TGTGCCACGGGGACAGGGGGCAATGGCTACACCTTC. Translating gives CATGTGGNGYTF.

On this clone: Within the sample, other DNA sequences also encode this same CDR3. V and J are TRBV18 and TRBJ2-5; D remains unclear. V lost 3 bases and J 4 bases, leaving 6 bases between the germline ends. CDR1 KGHSH and CDR2 LQKENI come from the germline V gene. This CDR3 is 12 amino acids long. The DNA of the CDR3 is TGTGCCAGCTCACCCTCCAGAGAGACCCAGTACTTC. Its translation is CASSPSRETQYF.

Note on this clone: At one of its ends the junction is not consistent with the germline gene, which may arise from a read error. The chain uses TRBV6-6 and TRBJ1-1; D call uncertain. Germline V gene data show CDR1 as MNHNY and CDR2 as SVGAGI (reference sequence). The CDR3 consists of 9 residues. CDR3 DNA sequence: TGTGCCAGCGGGGAAAGGGTGGTGTTT. Translating it yields CASGERVVF.

V gene TRBV5-1 combines with J gene TRBJ1-3, with no clear D. Trimming removed 0 bases at V and 6 bases at J, with 13 bases between. CDR1 is SGHRS, CDR2 YFSETQ, per germline. The CDR3 sequence is 15 residues long. In DNA form, the CDR3 reads TGCGCCAGCAGCTTGGTGCCGGATGGCACAAACACCATATATTTT. Amino acids: CASSLVPDGTNTIYF.

The V gene is TRBV5-5, the J gene TRBJ2-4; D is uncertain. The V and J ends lost 0 bases and 1 base respectively, with 8 bases between them. Looked up from germline, CDR1 is SGHKS and CDR2 is YYEKEE (reference sequence). The CDR3 has 15 residues. The CDR3: CASSLGTSAKNIQYF. The CDR3 DNA reads TGTGCCAGCAGCTTGGGGACCTCGGCCAAAAACATTCAGTACTTC.

This chain links TRBV3-1 (or the pseudogene TRBV3-2) with TRBJ2-1, with TRBD2 matching 7 bases. Trimming removed 2 bases from V and 7 bases from J; junction bases left unmatched: 5. CDR3 length equals 14 residues. The germline CDR1 and CDR2 sequences are LGHDT and YNNKEL (reference sequence). The CDR3 here is CASSQTLRGNEQFF. Here the CDR3 DNA reads TGTGCCAGCAGCCAAACCTTGCGGGGGAATGAGCAGTTCTTC.

DNA for the CDR3: TGTGCCAGCAGTTTAGAGGGGCTATCAACTGAAGCTTTCTTT. It specifies CASSLEGLSTEAFF. The chain combines TRBV6-6 with TRBJ1-1; D is perhaps TRBD1 (5 bases). Germline values: CDR1 MNHNY, CDR2 SVGAGI (reference sequence). V shed 4 bases and J shed 5 bases, with 14 bases lying between them. This CDR3 is built from 14 residues.

This clone was detected only once. At one of its ends the junction is not consistent with the germline gene, which may arise from a read error. The rearrangement links TRBV7-7 to TRBJ2-2; 10 bases are shared with TRBD1. The germline V gene encodes CDR1 SSHAT and CDR2 FNYEAQ (reference sequence). CDR3 length equals 17 residues. CDR3: CASSLASGQGKFGELFF. The CDR3 bases are TGTGCTAGCAGCTTAGCGTCGGGACAGGGGAAATTCGGGGAGCTGTTTTTT.

This clone was observed a single time. This chain uses TRBV6-5 with TRBJ1-2; D is perhaps TRBD1 (5 bases). Germline V gene data show CDR1 as MNHEY and CDR2 as SVGAGI. V was cut by 5 bases and J by 7 bases, with 14 bases left in between. The CDR3 has 13 amino acids. The CDR3 sequence: CASSRDLVRGYTF. CDR3 coding DNA: TGTGCCAGCAGTCGGGACCTCGTCCGTGGCTACACCTTC.

This clone appeared a single time. J is TRBJ1-4 and V is TRBV7-9; D not certain. The CDR3 runs to 16 residues. Per germline, CDR1 SEHNR and CDR2 FQNEAQ (reference sequence). V was clipped by 0 bases and J by 3 bases, with 11 bases between them. The CDR3 nucleotides read TGTGCCAGCAGCTTAGCGGCCAGCTCAGCTAATGAAAAACTGTTTTTT. It yields the protein CASSLAASSANEKLFF.

This clone occurred once. The rearrangement links TRBV6-5 to TRBJ2-7; D possibly matches TRBD1 or TRBD2 (5 bases each). Trimming cost V 6 bases and J 4 bases, with 13 bases left between them. Germline values: CDR1 MNHEY, CDR2 SVGAGI. This CDR3 is built from 13 residues. Written as DNA, the CDR3 is TGTGCCAGCAGCCTCCGGGACGATTACGAGCAGTACTTC. This sequence encodes CASSLRDDYEQYF.

This chain links TRBV5-8 with TRBJ1-1; weak D call: TRBD1 (5 bases). V was shortened by 3 bases and J by 1 base, with 19 bases between the two germline ends. The CDR3 is 17 amino acids. CDR1 and CDR2 (germline): SGHTS, YDEGEE. CDR3 sequence (DNA): TGTGCCAGCAGCTGGGGAATTGGGGCTAGGGAGAACACTGAAGCTTTCTTT. Translation: CASSWGIGARENTEAFF.

The chain links TRBV9 to TRBJ2-7, with D possibly being TRBD2 (5 bases). The CDR3 consists of 13 residues. The germline V and J ends were trimmed by 0 bases and 5 bases, with 9 bases remaining between them. Per the germline V gene, CDR1 is SGDLS and CDR2 is YYNGEE. CDR3 sequence: CASSVALGNEQYF. The CDR3 coding sequence is TGTGCCAGCAGCGTAGCTCTCGGGAACGAGCAGTACTTC.

The chain recombines TRBV7-2 with TRBJ1-1; no reliable D call. V gave up 1 base and J gave up 6 bases, with 12 bases separating them. The CDR3 consists of 14 residues. Germline values: CDR1 SGHTA, CDR2 FQGNSA. CDR3 residues: CASSLVHSISEAFF. Here the CDR3 DNA reads TGTGCCAGCAGCTTAGTACACAGTATCTCTGAAGCTTTCTTT.

In regard to this clone: Other DNA variants within this sample encode the same CDR3. The J gene is TRBJ2-7, the V gene TRBV27; 7 positions match TRBD1. The CDR3 has 14 residues. J lost 0 bases, V lost 6 bases, and 5 bases had no gene match. Germline values: CDR1 MNHEY, CDR2 SMNVEV (reference sequence). The CDR3 loop is CASSLTGSSYEQYF. The CDR3 DNA is TGTGCCAGCAGCTTGACAGGGAGCTCCTACGAGCAGTACTTC.

The rearrangement uses TRBV6-5 and TRBJ2-1; the match to TRBD2 covers 14 bases. The V gene end was trimmed by 7 bases and the J gene end by 8 bases; junction bases not matched to a gene: 7. The CDR3 totals 15 residues. Germline V gives CDR1 MNHEY, CDR2 SVGAGI. The CDR3 DNA follows: TGTGCCAGCAATGGACTAGCGGGGGGCAAGGATGAGCAGTTCTTC. Translated, it gives CASNGLAGGKDEQFF.

This chain connects TRBV28 to TRBJ1-3; D unresolved. V gave up 4 bases and J gave up 4 bases, with 14 bases separating them. Germline-derived CDR1 and CDR2 are MDHEN and SYDVKM. This CDR3 region has 15 residues. The CDR3 sequence: CASSSGWGFGNTIYF. CDR3 nucleotide sequence: TGTGCCAGCAGTTCGGGTTGGGGTTTCGGAAACACCATATATTTT.

CDR3 residues: CASRPWGGNSPLHF. CDR3 sequence (DNA): TGTGCCAGCAGGCCCTGGGGCGGAAATTCACCCCTCCACTTT. J is TRBJ1-6 and V is TRBV27; maybe TRBD1 (5 bases). V was trimmed by 6 bases and J by 7 bases, leaving 13 bases between them. This CDR3 is built from 14 residues. Germline V gives CDR1 MNHEY, CDR2 SMNVEV (reference sequence).

The chain employs TRBV18 and TRBJ1-5, with TRBD1 matching over 11 bases. V dropped 6 bases and J dropped 6; count of bases not matched to a gene: 13. The CDR3 runs to 17 residues. Germline CDR1 reads KGHSH; CDR2 reads LQKENI. The CDR3 region has the DNA TGTGCCAGCTCCCTCAATAGGGGACAGGGGGTCGGTCAGCCCCAGCATTTT. Encoded protein: CASSLNRGQGVGQPQHF.

The sample holds one count of this clone. The CDR3 DNA reads as TGTGCCAGCAGCGAGGGGACATCGTTAAACCAGCCCCAGCATTTT. This encodes CASSEGTSLNQPQHF. The rearrangement joins TRBV9 to TRBJ1-5; possibly TRBD1 for D (6 bases). Between the trimmed V and J ends, which lost 3 bases and 7 bases, there was a span of 17 bases. Looked up from germline, CDR1 is SGDLS and CDR2 is YYNGEE. The CDR3 is made up of 15 amino acids.

The chain is built from TRBV5-4 and TRBJ2-1, with D hard to call. V was trimmed by 2 bases and J by 2 bases, leaving 11 bases between them. This CDR3 has 15 amino acids. The germline V gene has CDR1 SGHNT and CDR2 YYREEE (reference sequence). The CDR3 coding sequence is TGTGCCAGCAGCTTATCCCCGGCGACCTACAATGAGCAGTTCTTC. Protein sequence: CASSLSPATYNEQFF.

The CDR3 reads CASSPPFGRGGLDTQYF. CDR3 nucleotide sequence: TGTGCCAGCAGCCCCCCGTTTGGGCGGGGGGGCCTGGATACGCAGTATTTT. V and J are TRBV7-3 and TRBJ2-3, with 9 positions matching TRBD2. With V trimmed by 5 bases and J by 6 bases, 15 bases remained unmatched. The CDR3 extends over 17 amino acids. CDR1 and CDR2 from the germline V gene are SGHTA and FQGTGA.

This clone was seen only once. This chain uses TRBV7-6 with TRBJ2-2; no clear D. CDR1 and CDR2 (germline): SGHVS, FNYEAQ. Between the trimmed V and J ends, which lost 1 base and 3 bases, there was a span of 15 bases. This CDR3 spans 17 amino acids. The CDR3 DNA reads as TGTGCCAGCAGCTTAGGCCCTCCGACGGTGCACACCGGGGAGCTGTTTTTT. Translating gives CASSLGPPTVHTGELFF.

This rearrangement joins TRBV28 to TRBJ2-1; 7 bases map to TRBD2. From germline, CDR1 is MDHEN and CDR2 SYDVKM. The junction had 7 bases not matched to a gene; V was cut back by 5 bases and J by 3 bases. This CDR3 comprises 15 residues. The CDR3 region has the DNA TGTGCCAGCAGTGAGACCGGCGGGGGCTACAATGAGCAGTTCTTC. Translation gives CASSETGGGYNEQFF.